Listed here are 10 T cell receptor beta chains from one sample, sequenced in a study of Graves' ophthalmopathy and Graves' hyperthyroidism. The TCR beta CDR3 regions underwent amplification from RNA transcripts. HTBI primers were used in a first-round RT-PCR, which preceded a second-round multiplex PCR. TCRdb reprocessed the multiplex PCR reads with MiXCR, giving one entry per CDR3 protein. The sample has fewer than 650,000 distinct CDR3 sequences; 22% are singletons. Sequenced input: peripheral blood. The receptors shown here come from a woman younger than 30 with stable Graves' hyperthyroidism. Some clones in this sample may be carry-over from other donors' samples.

This clonotype was observed many times. The V gene is TRBV11-1, the J gene TRBJ2-7; unclear D gene. The CDR3 is 11 amino acids. The V and J ends lost 6 bases and 4 bases respectively, with 7 bases between them. CDR1 is SGHAT and CDR2 is FQDESV in the germline V gene (reference sequence). The DNA for the CDR3 is TGTGCCAGCAGGCCTATGTACGAGCAGTACTTC. Protein: CASRPMYEQYF.

To note about this clonotype: A read error may be the cause here, since a much bigger clone is one base away. The rearrangement uses TRBV20-1 and TRBJ2-2; 7 bases are a match to TRBD2. Germline lookup yields CDR1 DFQATT and CDR2 SNEGSKA (reference sequence). The CDR3 is made up of 14 amino acids. CDR3 DNA sequence: TGCAGTGCTAGCAGGCCAGCGGGAACCGGGGAGCTGTTGTTT. This encodes CSASRPAGTGELLF.

This clonotype was observed a handful of times. The rearrangement uses TRBV7-9 and TRBJ2-2; D is unresolved. CDR1 and CDR2 from the germline V gene are SEHNR and FQNEAQ (reference sequence). V gave up 7 bases and J gave up 4 bases, with 7 bases separating them. The CDR3 runs to 12 residues. CDR3 nucleotide sequence: TGTGCCAGCATCAAAGTCACCGGGGAGCTGTTTTTT. As protein: CASIKVTGELFF.

The table lists this clonotype with many counts. The chain is built from TRBV20-1 and TRBJ1-6; D might be TRBD1 (5 bases). The CDR3 covers 14 residues. Germline V gene sequence: CDR1 DFQATT, CDR2 SNEGSKA (reference sequence). The V end was cut by 3 bases, the J end by 7 bases, with 13 bases between. This CDR3 is CSASGTGPNSPLHF. The CDR3 nucleotides read TGCAGTGCTAGCGGGACCGGCCCGAATTCACCCCTCCACTTT.

The rearrangement uses TRBV18 and TRBJ2-7; no firm D call. The V and J ends lost 1 base and 6 bases respectively, with 13 bases between them. Germline loops: CDR1 KGHSH, CDR2 LQKENI. CDR3 size: 14 residues. CDR3 sequence (DNA): TGTGCCAGCTCACCACGGGGATTAGTCGGCGAGCAGTACTTC. This codes for CASSPRGLVGEQYF.

This clonotype has only one observation. This rearrangement joins TRBV19 to TRBJ1-1; possible D gene TRBD1, 5 bases. Germline-derived CDR1 and CDR2 are LNHDA and SQIVND (reference sequence). The V and J ends lost 3 bases and 5 bases respectively, with 13 bases between them. This CDR3 has 14 residues. DNA of the CDR3: TGTGCCAGTAGTATTGGGACTATGGGGACTGAAGCTTTCTTT. Its translation: CASSIGTMGTEAFF.

V gene TRBV12-3 or TRBV12-4 combines with J gene TRBJ1-1; 7 bases align to TRBD1. Trimming at V came to 6 bases and at J to 5 bases, leaving 9 bases not matched to a gene. The CDR3 spans 14 residues. CDR3 protein: CASRSNRGSTEAFF. The CDR3 nucleotides are TGTGCCAGCAGATCAAACAGGGGAAGTACTGAAGCTTTCTTT.

The CDR3 reads CASSPGQRDGYTF. In DNA, the CDR3 is TGTGCCAGCTCACCGGGGCAGAGGGATGGCTACACCTTC. V gene TRBV18 combines with J gene TRBJ1-2, with D tentatively TRBD1 (5 bases). The germline V and J ends were trimmed by 3 bases and 6 bases, with 11 bases remaining between them. The CDR3 is made up of 13 amino acids. CDR1 and CDR2 from the germline V gene are KGHSH and LQKENI.

This clonotype has ten or more counts. The rearrangement joins TRBV30 to TRBJ1-2; D remains unclear. The CDR3 has 9 amino acids. With 2 bases removed from V and 7 bases from J, the gap between germline ends came to 2 bases. CDR1 is GTSNPN, CDR2 SVGIG, per germline (reference sequence). The CDR3: CAWSPGYTF. The CDR3 DNA follows: TGTGCCTGGAGTCCTGGCTACACCTTC.

The table lists this clonotype with many counts. The J gene is TRBJ1-1, the V gene TRBV12-3 or TRBV12-4; TRBD1 matches at 7 bases. V gave up 1 base and J gave up 2 bases; unmatched junction bases: 7. The CDR3 spans 16 residues. In nucleotides, the CDR3 is TGTGCCAGCAGTTTAGGGTCGAGGGGGCTCAACACTGAAGCTTTCTTT. The encoded protein is CASSLGSRGLNTEAFF.